Following are 2 T cell receptor beta chains from one sample sequenced in a study of CD8 T cells in Susac syndrome. cDNA came from roughly 0.47 to 1 ug RNA primed by random hexamers. MiXCR, applied by TCRdb to the immunoSEQ multiplex PCR reads, yields one record per CDR3 protein. The profile shows 110,000 or so distinct CDR3 sequences, approximately 91% of them singletons. Sequenced input: CD4+ T cells from PBMCs. Receptor source: a human donor in good health.

The genes are TRBV5-1 and TRBJ2-5, with 13 bases identical to TRBD2. This CDR3 spans 17 amino acids. V gave up 4 bases and J gave up 5 bases; unmatched junction bases: 11. Germline V gene lookup returns CDR1 SGHRS and CDR2 YFSETQ. The CDR3 bases are TGCGCCAGCAGCGCCGGACTAGCGGGAGTCTATGGCGAGACCCAGTACTTC. This sequence encodes CASSAGLAGVYGETQYF.

This clonotype came up a few times. This rearrangement joins TRBV5-1 to TRBJ1-1; D unresolved. CDR1 and CDR2 (germline): SGHRS, YFSETQ. This CDR3 has 12 residues. Trimming removed 2 bases from V and 3 bases from J, with 5 bases in between. CDR3 residues: CASSFGDTEAFF. CDR3 DNA sequence: TGCGCCAGCAGCTTCGGGGACACTGAAGCTTTCTTT.